This T cell receptor beta chain was retrieved from a study of cytomegalovirus exposure and HLA in healthy donors. Findings of the study overall: When the data were analyzed later, several of the most significant clusters appeared to be linked to common viral pathogens.

The PCR used 60 Vbeta and 13 Jbeta primers. Clones were read by immunoSEQ multiplex PCR, and TCRdb kept only the in-frame ones, dropping some. The profile covers some 110,000 clones, with roughly two thirds appearing a single time and around 2.2% taken by the ten largest. Trimming pared 5 bases from V and 1 base from J, leaving 16 bases between. Germline V gene lookup returns CDR1 SGHTA and CDR2 FQGNSA. This CDR3 is built from 16 residues. In regard to this clone: The antigen is unknown.

What was sequenced was PBMCs. This clonotype was obtained from a woman between 25 and 40 years old in good health and CMV-seronegative. V usage is TRBV7-2 and J usage is TRBJ2-3, with a weak D call TRBD2 (5 bases). In DNA, the CDR3 is TGTGCCAGCAGCCCCCCCAAGGACTCTCGCACAGATACGCAGTATTTT. Encoded protein: CASSPPKDSRTDTQYF. The complete variable domain, with remaining parts taken from reference TRBV7-2 and TRBJ2-3, reads GAGVSQSPSNKVTEKGKDVELRCDPISGHTALYWYRQSLGQGLEFLIYFQGNSAPDKSGLPSDRFSAERTGGSVSTLTIQRTQQEDSAVYLCASSPPKDSRTDTQYFGPGTRLTVL.